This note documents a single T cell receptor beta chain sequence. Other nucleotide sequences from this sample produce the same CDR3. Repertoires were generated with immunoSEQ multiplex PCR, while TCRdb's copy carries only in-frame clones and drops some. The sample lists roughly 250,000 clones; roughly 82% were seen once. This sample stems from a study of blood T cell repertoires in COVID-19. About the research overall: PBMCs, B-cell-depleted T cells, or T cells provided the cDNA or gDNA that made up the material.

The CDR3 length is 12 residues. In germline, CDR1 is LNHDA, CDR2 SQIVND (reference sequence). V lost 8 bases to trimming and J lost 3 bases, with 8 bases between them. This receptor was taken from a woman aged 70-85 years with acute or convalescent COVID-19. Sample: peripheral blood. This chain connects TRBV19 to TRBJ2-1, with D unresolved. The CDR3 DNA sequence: TGTGCCAGTTCCCTCAGCTACAATGAGCAGTTCTTC. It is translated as CASSLSYNEQFF.